Listed below are T cell receptor beta chains from one sample, sequenced in a study of regulatory T cells in long-lasting Graves disease. TCRdb analysed the multiplex PCR reads with MiXCR anew, one entry per CDR3 protein. The repertoire holds 390,000 or so distinct CDR3 sequences, with approximately 25% as singletons. Material: peripheral blood mononuclear cells (PBMCs), obtained when the disease was refractory, from a patient treated with antithyroid drugs. The receptor set was obtained from a woman in her 40s with Graves disease. Each CDR3 is given with its conserved first and last residue. Each record gives: clone size, J gene, V gene, D gene, CDR3 DNA, CDR3 protein. A D gene is named only where the DNA matches it firmly. Expanded clones get a size class; other rows say once, few or many, or leave the size out.

many TRBJ2-7 TRBV5-1 - TGCGCCAGCAGTATGACGGCCTACGAGCAGTACTTC CASSMTAYEQYF
- TRBJ2-1 TRBV12-3/TRBV12-4 - TGTGCCAGCAGTTCCCCGAAGGGTGGCCGTTACAATGAGCAGTTCTTC CASSSPKGGRYNEQFF
many TRBJ1-5 TRBV25-1 - TGTGCCAGCAGTGAGGCTGGGGATAGCAATCAGCCCCAGCATTTT CASSEAGDSNQPQHF
many TRBJ1-2 TRBV6-9 - TGTGCCAGCAGTTACGGGGGGGCCGACTCATCTAACTATGGCTACACCTTC CASSYGGADSSNYGYTF
- TRBJ1-2 TRBV5-1 TRBD1 TGCGCCAGCAGACACCTGGACAGGACAGGAGCATATGGCTACACCTTC CASRHLDRTGAYGYTF
- TRBJ2-4 TRBV28 - TGTGCCAGCAGTCTCCCCCCCGGGAGCACTTTGGCCAAAAACATTCAGTACTTC CASSLPPGSTLAKNIQYF
- TRBJ2-1 TRBV6-1 TRBD2 TGTGCCACCCTAAAGGGACTAGCGGGATGGAATGAGCAGTTCTTC CATLKGLAGWNEQFF
few TRBJ1-1 TRBV20-1 - TGCAGTGCTAGAGCGGGATTGGGGAAGATGAACACTGAAGCTTTCTTT CSARAGLGKMNTEAFF
- TRBJ2-1 TRBV27 - TGTGCCAGCCTAGGAGGACAAAGAAACAATGAGCAGTTCTTC CASLGGQRNNEQFF
- TRBJ2-2 TRBV11-1 - TGTGCCAGTAGAAGCGGGTGGGGTAACACCGGGGAGCTGTTTTTT CASRSGWGNTGELFF
- TRBJ2-2 TRBV27 - TGTGCCAGCAGTTTCAATAGCGGGAACACCGGGGAGCTGTTTTTT CASSFNSGNTGELFF
few TRBJ1-1 TRBV5-4 TRBD1 TGTGCCAGCAGCTGGGGACAGGGGATGAACACTGAAGCTTTCTTT CASSWGQGMNTEAFF
- TRBJ2-1 TRBV12-5 - TGTGCTAGTGGTTTGGTTGTTAGCGGCTCCTACAATGAGCAGTTCTTC CASGLVVSGSYNEQFF
- TRBJ1-1 TRBV6-5 TRBD1 TGTGCCAGCAGTTACAGACGACAGGGCCCGAACACTGAAGCTTTCTTT CASSYRRQGPNTEAFF
- TRBJ2-3 TRBV5-6 - TGTGCCAGCAGCTTGGCCGGGTGGGACCTCACAGATACGCAGTATTTT CASSLAGWDLTDTQYF
few TRBJ2-5 TRBV9 - TGTGCCAGCAGCGTAACTCCCCTTCAGCAAGAGACCCAGTACTTC CASSVTPLQQETQYF
many TRBJ2-7 TRBV20-1 TRBD1 TGCAGTGCCGTTGGGAGACAGGGTTTCGGGCAGTACTTC CSAVGRQGFGQYF
- TRBJ2-3 TRBV2 - TGTGCCAGCGGGAAGGGGGGTTGGGATACGCAGTATTTT CASGKGGWDTQYF
many TRBJ2-7 TRBV12-3/TRBV12-4 TRBD2 TGTGCCAGCAGTTTAGCGACTAGCGGGAGGTACGAGCAGTACTTC CASSLATSGRYEQYF
- TRBJ2-1 TRBV24-1 - TGTGCCACCAGTGACCCCCAGCGCGACTATAGCGGAGAGCAGTTCTTC CATSDPQRDYSGEQFF
many TRBJ2-7 TRBV28 - TGTGCCAGCAGTTTTGATACAGGAACATCCGACGAGCAGTACTTC CASSFDTGTSDEQYF
- TRBJ2-2 TRBV24-1 - TGTGCCACCAGTGATTCTATGACAGCCACCGGGGAGCTGTTTTTT CATSDSMTATGELFF